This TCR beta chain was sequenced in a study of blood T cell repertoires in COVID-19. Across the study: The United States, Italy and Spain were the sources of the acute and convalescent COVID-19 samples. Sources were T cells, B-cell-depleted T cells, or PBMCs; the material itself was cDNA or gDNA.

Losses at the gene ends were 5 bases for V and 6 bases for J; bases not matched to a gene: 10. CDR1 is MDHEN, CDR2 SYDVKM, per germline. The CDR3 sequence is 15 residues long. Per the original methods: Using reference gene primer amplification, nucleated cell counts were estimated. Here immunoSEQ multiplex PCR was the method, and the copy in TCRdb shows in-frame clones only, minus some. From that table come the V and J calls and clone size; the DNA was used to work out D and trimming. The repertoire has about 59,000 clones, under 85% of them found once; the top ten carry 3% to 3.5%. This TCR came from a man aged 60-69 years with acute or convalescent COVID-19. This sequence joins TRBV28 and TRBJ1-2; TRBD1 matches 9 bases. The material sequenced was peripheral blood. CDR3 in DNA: TGTGCCAGCAGTATCCGACAGGGGGGGAAGGATGGCTACACCTTC. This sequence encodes CASSIRQGGKDGYTF.